A selection of T cell receptor beta chains follows, all from one sample in a study of Graves' ophthalmopathy and Graves' hyperthyroidism. TCRdb independently ran MiXCR on the multiplex PCR reads; one entry per CDR3 protein. The data contain roughly 400,000 distinct CDR3 sequences, 15% of them singletons. The sequenced material came from peripheral blood. Receptors were obtained from a woman younger than 30 with stable Graves' hyperthyroidism. The CDR3 runs from the conserved cysteine through the conserved F or W. D genes are given only for firm matches. For some rows the clone size is stated as once, few or many, or as a class when expanded; others skip it.

NA	TRBV12-3/TRBV12-4	NA	TRBJ1-1	TGTGCCAGCAACACAGGGTGGACTGAAGCTTTCTTT	CASNTGWTEAFF
NA	TRBV6-1	once	TRBJ2-5	TGTGCCAGCAGCCCAGAGGTAGGGGCCCTGGAGACCCAGTACTTC	CASSPEVGALETQYF
NA	TRBV6-2/TRBV6-3	many	TRBJ1-1	TGTGCCAGCAGTTATCACCCCGCGGTGGGCACTGAAGCTTTCTTT	CASSYHPAVGTEAFF
TRBD1	TRBV12-3/TRBV12-4	many	TRBJ1-5	TGTGCCAGCAAGGCGAGGGACAGGGGCTACAATCAGCCCCAGCATTTT	CASKARDRGYNQPQHF
TRBD1	TRBV12-3/TRBV12-4	many	TRBJ1-1	TGTGCCAGCACCCCCGTGGGACAGACGAACACTGAAGCTTTCTTT	CASTPVGQTNTEAFF
NA	TRBV12-3/TRBV12-4	NA	TRBJ2-7	TGTGCCAGCAGTTTCGGGACGCCTCCCTACGAGCAGTACTTC	CASSFGTPPYEQYF
TRBD1	TRBV5-1	NA	TRBJ1-2	TGCGCCAGCACCGGCGGTGACAGGGGTTTTTCCTTC	CASTGGDRGFSF
NA	TRBV6-5	NA	TRBJ2-7	TGTGCCAGCAGTTACTCGACCGGGGTTAGCTCCTACGAGCAGTACTTC	CASSYSTGVSSYEQYF
TRBD1	TRBV28	many	TRBJ2-5	TGTGCCAGCAGCATCGGGACAGGTTACCAAGAGACCCAGTACTTC	CASSIGTGYQETQYF
NA	TRBV6-2/TRBV6-3	NA	TRBJ1-5	TGTGCCATTAAGAGCCAGGGCAATCAGCCCCAGCATTTT	CAIKSQGNQPQHF
NA	TRBV20-1	many	TRBJ1-1	TGCAGTGCTAGAGATCAGTGGCTGGGCACTGAAGCTTTCTTT	CSARDQWLGTEAFF
NA	TRBV20-1	many	TRBJ1-2	TGCAGTGCTGAGCGGGGGGACAAGGATTATGGCTACACCTTC	CSAERGDKDYGYTF
NA	TRBV7-9	NA	TRBJ2-2	TGTGCCAGCAGCTTAGTAGGGTCCACCGGGGAGCTGTTTTTT	CASSLVGSTGELFF
NA	TRBV19	NA	TRBJ2-4	TGTGCCAGTAGTATAGGATTATTAGCCAAAAACATTAAGTACTTC	CASSIGLLAKNIKYF
NA	TRBV19	many	TRBJ2-2	TGTGCCAGTAGTATTGGGGGCACCGGGGAGCTGTTTTTT	CASSIGGTGELFF
TRBD1	TRBV2	many	TRBJ2-3	TGTGCCAGCAGCTGGGACAGCAAAACCAACACAGATACGCAGTATTTT	CASSWDSKTNTDTQYF
TRBD2	TRBV6-5	NA	TRBJ2-7	TGTGCCAGCAGTTATAGCGGGAGGGCCTTGGACGAGCAGTACTTC	CASSYSGRALDEQYF
TRBD2	TRBV12-3/TRBV12-4	many	TRBJ2-7	TGTGCCAGCAGTACTAGCGGGGGGGCCTACGAGCAGTACTTC	CASSTSGGAYEQYF
NA	TRBV6-1	NA	TRBJ2-7	TGTGCCAGCAGTCTCTATCGTGGCGGGGAATACGAGCAGTACTTC	CASSLYRGGEYEQYF
NA	TRBV2	few	TRBJ2-2	TGTGCCAGCAGACTCAGGGAGGTCGGGGAGCTGTTTTTT	CASRLREVGELFF
TRBD1	TRBV6-1	many	TRBJ1-5	TGTGCCAGCAGACAGGACAGGGTGGGGCAGCCCCAGCATTTT	CASRQDRVGQPQHF
TRBD2	TRBV7-3	NA	TRBJ2-6	TGTGCCAGCAGCTTAAGCGGGACTAGCGGGCGCTCTGGGGCCAACGTCCTGACTTTC	CASSLSGTSGRSGANVLTF
NA	TRBV27	few	TRBJ2-7	TGTGCCAGCAGGCCCGGGGGCAGCTCCTATGAGCAGTACTTC	CASRPGGSSYEQYF
TRBD1	TRBV4-1	NA	TRBJ1-1	TGCGCCAGCAGCCAACCCCACAGGGGGCGTAAGACCACTGAAGCTTTCTTT	CASSQPHRGRKTTEAFF
NA	TRBV6-2/TRBV6-3	many	TRBJ1-5	TGTGCCAGCAGTTACATCAATAATCAGCCCCAGCATTTT	CASSYINNQPQHF
TRBD1	TRBV5-1	many	TRBJ2-2	TGCGCCAGCAGCCCCAGGACAGGGTATACCGGGGAGCTGTTTTTT	CASSPRTGYTGELFF
NA	TRBV11-2	few	TRBJ2-4	TGTGCCAGCAGCTTAGATCGCGGAGTTCAGTACTTC	CASSLDRGVQYF
TRBD1	TRBV5-1	many	TRBJ1-1	TGCGCCAGCAGCCAGGGGGGGGTCGTGAACACTGAAGCTTTCTTT	CASSQGGVVNTEAFF
TRBD2	TRBV13	NA	TRBJ2-7	TGTGCCAGCAGCCGGTCGGGAGGGGCTAGGGGTTACGAGCAGTACTTC	CASSRSGGARGYEQYF
NA	TRBV12-3/TRBV12-4	few	TRBJ1-3	TGTGCCAGCAGTTTCCTTAGTACGACTGGAAACACCATATATTTT	CASSFLSTTGNTIYF
TRBD2	TRBV5-1	many	TRBJ2-7	TGCGCCAGCAGTCGTACGCGGGGGAGCTCCTACGAGCAGTACTTC	CASSRTRGSSYEQYF
TRBD1	TRBV10-3	many	TRBJ2-7	TGTGCCATCACTGATCCGGGACAGGGGAAGGAGCAGTACTTC	CAITDPGQGKEQYF
TRBD1	TRBV14	many	TRBJ1-5	TGTGCCAGCAGCCAAGATAGGGACAGAAGGAACAATCAGCCCCAGCATTTT	CASSQDRDRRNNQPQHF
TRBD1	TRBV19	few	TRBJ2-2	TGTGCCAGCGAAAACTGGGGACAGGCGAACACCGGGGAGCTGTTTTTT	CASENWGQANTGELFF
NA	TRBV11-2	few	TRBJ1-1	TGTGCCAGCAGCCTCCGCGGGACTGCTGCTATGAACACTGAAGCTTTCTTT	CASSLRGTAAMNTEAFF
NA	TRBV4-2	many	TRBJ2-5	TGTGCCAGCAGCCCGCGGAGAGCAGCCCTAGACCGGGAGACCCAGTACTTC	CASSPRRAALDRETQYF
TRBD2	TRBV29-1	many	TRBJ2-7	TGCAGCGGAAGAATCAGCTCGGGGACTACCTACGAGCAGTACTTC	CSGRISSGTTYEQYF
NA	TRBV9	many	TRBJ2-2	TGTGCCAGCAGCGGTAACAGGAGAGGCGGGGAGCTGTTTTTT	CASSGNRRGGELFF
NA	TRBV28	NA	TRBJ1-4	TGTGCCAGCAGCCCTACGGACGGCGGGCGTCGTGAAAAACTGTTTTTT	CASSPTDGGRREKLFF
NA	TRBV7-3	many	TRBJ2-2	TGTGCCAGCAGTAACCAGGGCGGCGGGGAGCTGTTTTTT	CASSNQGGGELFF
TRBD2	TRBV11-2	few	TRBJ2-5	TGTGCCAGCAGCTTAGGACTAGCGGGGGGGAAAGAGACCCAGTACTTC	CASSLGLAGGKETQYF
NA	TRBV5-1	many	TRBJ2-7	TGCGCCAGCAGCTTGGCCCACGAATACGAGCAGTACTTC	CASSLAHEYEQYF
NA	TRBV24-1	few	TRBJ1-5	TGTGCCACCAGTGATACCAGGACCCATCAGCCCCAGCATTTT	CATSDTRTHQPQHF
NA	TRBV12-3/TRBV12-4	NA	TRBJ2-7	TGTGCCAGCAGTCCTACGGGACTGTGGGGCGAGCAGTACTTC	CASSPTGLWGEQYF
TRBD1	TRBV12-5	many	TRBJ2-2	TGTGCTAGTGGTCTCCCCATTCTAGGGACAGGGAACACCGGGGAGCTGTTTTTT	CASGLPILGTGNTGELFF
NA	TRBV12-3/TRBV12-4	many	TRBJ1-6	TGTGCCAGCAGTTATGACATCTCCAATTCACCCCTCCACTTT	CASSYDISNSPLHF
TRBD1	TRBV19	many	TRBJ2-7	TGTGCCAGTAGTCCGAGTGCCGGGACAGGTTTCAACGAGCAGTACTTC	CASSPSAGTGFNEQYF
NA	TRBV29-1	many	TRBJ1-1	TGCAGCGGGGGGGAGAACACTGAAGCTTTCTTT	CSGGENTEAFF
TRBD1	TRBV6-1	many	TRBJ1-1	TGTGCCAGCAGCATGACAGGGATACGGGAAGCTTTCTTT	CASSMTGIREAFF
TRBD1	TRBV7-9	many	TRBJ2-7	TGTGCCAGCAGCTCAAGCCGCGACAGGGGGCGCGAGCAGTACTTC	CASSSSRDRGREQYF
NA	TRBV6-1	NA	TRBJ2-2	TGTGCCAGCAGTGAGAAATTCAGGGACACCGGGGAGCTGTTTTTT	CASSEKFRDTGELFF
NA	TRBV27	NA	TRBJ2-7	TGTGCCAGCAGTTTAGTTAGTCCCGCTAACGAGCAGTACTTC	CASSLVSPANEQYF
NA	TRBV11-2	many	TRBJ1-3	TGTGCCAGCAGCTTAATTGGGGACACCATATATTTT	CASSLIGDTIYF
NA	TRBV5-1	NA	TRBJ1-1	TGCGCCATCAGCTTGGGTCAGGGGCGGACTGAAGCTTTCTTT	CAISLGQGRTEAFF
NA	TRBV20-1	NA	TRBJ2-5	TGCAGTGCAACCCCCGGATCAGGTCGAGAGACCCAGTACTTC	CSATPGSGRETQYF
NA	TRBV5-1	few	TRBJ2-5	TGCGCCAGCAGCTTGGGACAAGTCCAAGAGACCCAGTACTTC	CASSLGQVQETQYF
NA	TRBV5-1	NA	TRBJ2-7	TGCGCCAGCAGCTTGTCACAGGGAACCTACGAGCAGTACTTC	CASSLSQGTYEQYF
NA	TRBV12-3/TRBV12-4	many	TRBJ1-1	TGTGCCAGCAGTTTAGCTCTAAGACAGGAGGAAGCTTTCTTT	CASSLALRQEEAFF
TRBD1	TRBV11-2	many	TRBJ1-5	TGTGCCAGCAGCTTAATAGGGACAGGGCTTCGCAATCAGCCCCAGCATTTT	CASSLIGTGLRNQPQHF
TRBD1	TRBV6-5	many	TRBJ1-1	TGTGCCAGCAGTTATAAACAGGGGGCTGAAGCTTTCTTT	CASSYKQGAEAFF